A selection of T cell receptor beta chains follows, all from one sample in a study of post-analysis software for immune sequencing data. One entry per CDR3 protein, called by TCRdb with MiXCR from the PCR reads. The table includes hundreds of thousands of distinct CDR3 sequences, approximately 60% detected once. Sequenced: blood. The source of these receptors is a girl aged 2-10 years with multiple sclerosis. CDR3s include the opening cysteine and the closing phenylalanine or tryptophan. Each record gives: D gene, V gene, J gene, clone size, CDR3 protein, CDR3 DNA. The D gene is left open where the match is weak. Some rows mark clone size as missing; the rest say once, few, many or name a class of expanded clone.

D: -; V: TRBV24-1; J: TRBJ2-3; size: -; CDR3: CATSDLGDTQYF; DNA: TGTGCCACCAGTGATTTAGGGGATACGCAGTATTTT
D: -; V: TRBV3-1; J: TRBJ2-7; size: -; CDR3: CASSQEAVPYEQYF; DNA: TGTGCCAGCAGCCAAGAAGCGGTCCCCTACGAGCAGTACTTC
D: -; V: TRBV11-2; J: TRBJ1-6; size: -; CDR3: CASSSPRDGSPLHF; DNA: TGTGCCAGCAGCTCCCCCAGGGATGGTTCACCCCTCCACTTT
D: TRBD1; V: TRBV29-1; J: TRBJ2-6; size: -; CDR3: CSVIRDRVSGANVLTF; DNA: TGCAGCGTTATCCGGGACAGGGTATCTGGGGCCAACGTCCTGACTTTC
D: TRBD1; V: TRBV5-1; J: TRBJ2-5; size: -; CDR3: CASSLGGRQGTETQYF; DNA: TGCGCCAGCAGCTTGGGGGGCCGACAGGGGACGGAGACCCAGTACTTC
D: -; V: TRBV28; J: TRBJ2-1; size: once; CDR3: CASSSQEERFF; DNA: TGTGCCAGCAGTTCTCAGGAGGAGCGGTTCTTC
D: TRBD1; V: TRBV29-1; J: TRBJ1-1; size: -; CDR3: CSVHPGQGFSEAFF; DNA: TGCAGCGTTCATCCGGGACAGGGTTTCTCTGAAGCTTTCTTT
D: -; V: TRBV4-1; J: TRBJ2-7; size: -; CDR3: CASSQESVAPGEQYF; DNA: TGCGCCAGCAGCCAAGAGAGCGTAGCGCCGGGGGAGCAGTACTTC
D: -; V: TRBV20-1; J: TRBJ2-1; size: -; CDR3: CSASLQGYNEQFF; DNA: TGCAGTGCTAGCTTGCAGGGCTACAATGAGCAGTTCTTC
D: -; V: TRBV15; J: TRBJ1-2; size: -; CDR3: CATSKRDPTGYGYTF; DNA: TGTGCCACCAGCAAACGGGACCCAACGGGCTATGGCTACACCTTC
D: TRBD1; V: TRBV6-2/TRBV6-3; J: TRBJ1-5; size: -; CDR3: CASRPRTGGVNQPQHF; DNA: TGTGCCAGCAGACCCAGGACAGGGGGCGTCAATCAGCCCCAGCATTTT
D: -; V: TRBV7-9; J: TRBJ1-4; size: -; CDR3: CASSLEGVHEKLFF; DNA: TGTGCCAGCAGCTTAGAAGGGGTACATGAAAAACTGTTTTTT
D: -; V: TRBV7-9; J: TRBJ2-3; size: -; CDR3: CASSLAGLGPDTQYF; DNA: TGTGCCAGCAGCTTAGCGGGACTCGGCCCAGATACGCAGTATTTT
D: TRBD2; V: TRBV29-1; J: TRBJ2-1; size: -; CDR3: CSHVFSGIGNEQFF; DNA: TGCAGCCACGTCTTTAGCGGGATAGGCAATGAGCAGTTCTTC
D: -; V: TRBV7-8; J: TRBJ1-2; size: -; CDR3: CASSPKTAYGYTF; DNA: TGTGCCAGCAGCCCGAAGACCGCCTATGGCTACACCTTC
D: -; V: TRBV12-3/TRBV12-4; J: TRBJ2-1; size: -; CDR3: CASSFNRLNEQFF; DNA: TGTGCCAGCAGTTTTAACAGACTCAATGAGCAGTTCTTC
D: -; V: TRBV10-3; J: TRBJ2-1; size: few; CDR3: CAISESGASVRYNEQFF; DNA: TGTGCCATCAGTGAGTCAGGGGCTAGCGTAAGATACAATGAGCAGTTCTTC
D: -; V: TRBV6-2/TRBV6-3; J: TRBJ2-1; size: -; CDR3: CASSYSRYEQFF; DNA: TGTGCCAGCAGTTACTCCAGATACGAGCAGTTCTTC
D: -; V: TRBV6-1; J: TRBJ2-5; size: -; CDR3: CAGRNQGGETQYF; DNA: TGTGCCGGCAGAAATCAGGGGGGGGAGACCCAGTACTTC
D: TRBD1; V: TRBV29-1; J: TRBJ2-1; size: -; CDR3: CSVEGTGSGANEQFF; DNA: TGCAGCGTTGAAGGGACAGGGAGTGGGGCCAATGAGCAGTTCTTC
D: TRBD1; V: TRBV7-2; J: TRBJ1-2; size: few; CDR3: CATGDRALYGYTF; DNA: TGTGCCACCGGAGACAGGGCGTTATATGGCTACACCTTC
D: TRBD1; V: TRBV6-6; J: TRBJ2-7; size: few; CDR3: CASSGRDRAYEQYF; DNA: TGTGCCAGCAGTGGCCGGGACAGGGCCTACGAGCAGTACTTC
D: -; V: TRBV6-2/TRBV6-3; J: TRBJ2-1; size: few; CDR3: CASSREVGANEQFF; DNA: TGTGCCAGCAGCCGGGAGGTGGGGGCCAATGAGCAGTTCTTC
D: -; V: TRBV14; J: TRBJ2-3; size: -; CDR3: CASSQGDGNTQYF; DNA: TGTGCCAGCAGCCAGGGGGACGGTAATACGCAGTATTTT
D: -; V: TRBV5-1; J: TRBJ2-7; size: few; CDR3: CASSPGDRDYEQYF; DNA: TGCGCCAGCAGCCCAGGGGACCGGGACTACGAGCAGTACTTC
D: -; V: TRBV5-6; J: TRBJ2-5; size: -; CDR3: CASSLWSADQETQYF; DNA: TGTGCCAGCAGCTTGTGGTCGGCGGACCAAGAGACCCAGTACTTC
D: TRBD1; V: TRBV7-6; J: TRBJ2-3; size: -; CDR3: CASSLGSGMGQGLPDTQYF; DNA: TGTGCCAGCAGCTTAGGAAGTGGGATGGGACAGGGGTTACCAGATACGCAGTATTTT
D: -; V: TRBV6-5; J: TRBJ1-3; size: -; CDR3: CASSGSMGAGNTIYF; DNA: TGTGCCAGCAGCGGATCCATGGGAGCTGGAAACACCATATATTTT
D: TRBD1; V: TRBV24-1; J: TRBJ2-2; size: -; CDR3: CATSDSGQGLTGELFF; DNA: TGTGCCACCAGTGACTCCGGACAGGGCCTCACCGGGGAGCTGTTTTTT
D: TRBD1; V: TRBV5-5; J: TRBJ2-1; size: -; CDR3: CASSWTGPYNEQFF; DNA: TGTGCCAGCAGCTGGACAGGGCCCTACAATGAGCAGTTCTTC
D: -; V: TRBV4-1; J: TRBJ2-4; size: -; CDR3: CASSQREMGGRTKNIQYF; DNA: TGCGCCAGCAGCCAGAGGGAGATGGGGGGCCGGACCAAAAACATTCAGTACTTC
D: -; V: TRBV5-1; J: TRBJ2-1; size: -; CDR3: CASSLPGTGYNEQFF; DNA: TGCGCCAGCAGCCTACCCGGGACTGGATATAATGAGCAGTTCTTC
D: -; V: TRBV20-1; J: TRBJ1-2; size: -; CDR3: CSANPGRRYGYTF; DNA: TGCAGTGCTAATCCGGGACGGAGATATGGCTACACCTTC
D: -; V: TRBV6-4; J: TRBJ2-3; size: -; CDR3: CASSTGASTDTQYF; DNA: TGTGCCAGCAGTACCGGGGCCAGCACAGATACGCAGTATTTT
D: -; V: TRBV11-1; J: TRBJ2-7; size: few; CDR3: CASSEGRRFPLYEQYF; DNA: TGTGCCAGCAGCGAGGGGCGGCGGTTTCCTCTCTACGAGCAGTACTTC
D: TRBD2; V: TRBV4-2; J: TRBJ2-1; size: -; CDR3: CASSQDRAGGYNEQFF; DNA: TGTGCCAGCAGCCAAGACCGCGCGGGGGGGTACAATGAGCAGTTCTTC
D: -; V: TRBV12-3/TRBV12-4; J: TRBJ2-1; size: -; CDR3: CASSFFTGPYNEQFF; DNA: TGTGCCAGCAGTTTTTTCACGGGACCCTACAATGAGCAGTTCTTC
D: -; V: TRBV6-5; J: TRBJ2-7; size: -; CDR3: CASSSRTGPSYEQYF; DNA: TGTGCCAGCAGTTCCCGGACGGGCCCTTCCTACGAGCAGTACTTC
D: -; V: TRBV20-1; J: TRBJ2-5; size: few; CDR3: CSAEGAETQYF; DNA: TGCAGTGCTGAAGGAGCGGAGACCCAGTACTTC
D: -; V: TRBV3-1; J: TRBJ2-5; size: -; CDR3: CASSQVGIGDGKGTQYF; DNA: TGTGCCAGCAGCCAAGTGGGGATAGGAGACGGCAAGGGGACCCAGTACTTC